The 22 T cell receptor beta chains listed next were all sequenced from one sample in a study of CD8 T cells in ankylosing spondylitis. TCRdb reanalysed the 5' RACE reads using MiXCR and keeps one entry per CDR3 protein. The sample records 130,000 or so distinct CDR3 sequences, approximately 10% being singletons. Sequencing was carried out using blood, either unsorted or a sorted T cell fraction (not recorded which). The receptors were gathered from a female donor with ankylosing spondylitis or in good health (not recorded which).

This clonotype was counted ten times or more. The V and J genes are TRBV7-8 and TRBJ2-1, with 7 bases aligning to TRBD2. The V and J ends lost 3 bases and 4 bases, in that order; junction bases with no gene match: 6. Germline V lookup: CDR1 SGHVS, CDR2 FQNEAQ. This CDR3 has 15 amino acids. The CDR3 sequence is CASSFTDGGYNEQFF. CDR3 sequence (DNA): TGTGCCAGCAGCTTCACCGACGGGGGGTACAATGAGCAGTTCTTC.

In this sample, this clonotype turned up many times. A much bigger clone sits one base away, suggesting this may be a read error. The chain recombines TRBV5-1 with TRBJ2-3, with TRBD2 matching 9 bases. The trim removed 0 bases at V and 2 bases at J, leaving 1 base unmatched. The CDR3 is made up of 15 amino acids. Germline assignment: CDR1 SGHRS and CDR2 YFSETQ. CDR3 in amino acids: CASSLGLADTDTQYF. The CDR3, as DNA: TGCGCCAGCAGCTTGGGACTAGCGGACACAGATACGCAGTATTTT.

This clonotype was recorded at least ten times. This chain joins TRBV7-9 and TRBJ2-5; D might be TRBD2 (6 bases). The V end was cut by 6 bases, the J end by 3 bases, with 20 bases between. Germline V gene sequence: CDR1 SEHNR, CDR2 FQNEAQ (reference sequence). CDR3 length: 16 amino acids. CDR3 nucleotides: TGTGCCAGCAGATCAACCGGGGACTTCCACAAAGAGACCCAGTACTTC. Protein sequence: CASRSTGDFHKETQYF.

Concerning this clonotype: Without the conserved terminal phenylalanine or tryptophan, this CDR3 likely stems from a read error. The genes are TRBV12-3 or TRBV12-4 and TRBJ2-7; D gene uncertain. V gave up 5 bases and J gave up 6 bases, with 17 bases separating them. This CDR3 is built from 14 residues. CDR3 loop: CASSLASVVSEQYY. CDR3 coding DNA: TGTGCCAGCAGTCTCGCTTCCGTCGTCTCCGAGCAGTACTAC.

The table lists this clonotype with many counts. The chain uses TRBV9 and TRBJ2-3; 10 positions match TRBD1. Trimming cost V 2 bases and J 3 bases; bases outside gene matches: 6. Germline V gene lookup returns CDR1 SGDLS and CDR2 YYNGEE. The CDR3 is made up of 16 amino acids. Here the CDR3 DNA reads TGTGCCAGCAGCGTTTCTCCGGGACAGGGGACAGATACGCAGTATTTT. This translates into CASSVSPGQGTDTQYF.

This clonotype was counted at least ten times. The CDR3 protein is CASSLRLLDEQYF. The CDR3 DNA follows: TGTGCCAGCAGTTTGCGTTTATTGGACGAGCAGTACTTC. V gene TRBV12-3 or TRBV12-4 combines with J gene TRBJ2-7; no firm D call. This CDR3 has 13 residues. Trimming left V 3 bases short and J 5 bases short, with 11 bases between.

On this clonotype: This may stem from a read error, because a much larger clone lies one nucleotide away. V gene TRBV5-1 combines with J gene TRBJ2-3; TRBD1 is a possible D gene (6 bases). This CDR3 spans 15 amino acids. CDR1 and CDR2 (germline): SGHRS, YFSETQ. The V end was cut by 0 bases, the J end by 5 bases, with 13 bases between. CDR3 coding DNA: TGCGCCAGCAGCTTGGAGGGGGAGCCCGTAGATACGCAGTATTTT. Residues: CASSLEGEPVDTQYF. The full variable domain, rest sourced from reference TRBV5-1 and TRBJ2-3, is KAGVTQTPRYLIKTRGQQVTLSCSPISGHRSVSWYQQTPGQGLQFLFEYFSETQRNKGNFPGRFSGRQFSNSRSEMNVSTLELGDSALYLCASSLEGEPVDTQYFGPGTRLTVL.

The table lists this clonotype with many counts. This sequence joins TRBV29-1 and TRBJ1-1; D is undetermined. Trimming took off 3 bases at V and 0 bases at J, with 8 bases between the two ends. Per germline, CDR1 SQVTM and CDR2 ANQGSEA. The CDR3 extends over 13 amino acids. CDR3 sequence reads: CSVERRLNTEAFF. The CDR3 DNA is TGCAGCGTTGAGAGGCGGCTGAACACTGAAGCTTTCTTT.

This clonotype was seen at least ten times. The V and J genes are TRBV28 and TRBJ2-7; the match to TRBD1 covers 7 bases. Germline trimming cut 6 bases from V and 0 bases from J; bases unmatched to any gene: 8. Germline loops: CDR1 MDHEN, CDR2 SYDVKM. The CDR3 has 15 residues. The CDR3 here is CASRATGAFSYEQYF. The CDR3 nucleotides are TGTGCCAGCAGGGCAACAGGGGCGTTCTCCTACGAGCAGTACTTC. The full variable domain, in which reference TRBV28 and TRBJ2-7 provide the parts outside the CDR3, is DVKVTQSSRYLVKRTGEKVFLECVQDMDHENMFWYRQDPGLGLRLIYFSYDVKMKEKGDIPEGYSVSREKKERFSLILESASTNQTSMYLCASRATGAFSYEQYFGPGTRLTVT.

The chain recombines TRBV5-1 with TRBJ2-1, with D unresolved. V lost 4 bases and J lost 9, with 11 bases in between. The CDR3 spans 12 residues. In germline, CDR1 is SGHRS, CDR2 YFSETQ. CDR3 protein: CASSPGGSEQFF. The CDR3, as DNA: TGCGCCAGCAGCCCCGGTGGGTCTGAGCAGTTCTTC.

There are a few counts of this clonotype. The chain couples TRBV20-1 to TRBJ2-7; 9 bases align to TRBD2. Per the germline V gene, CDR1 is DFQATT and CDR2 is SNEGSKA (reference sequence). This CDR3 region has 14 residues. The ends lost 0 bases at V and 6 bases at J; junction bases unmatched: 6. The CDR3 spells CSAREASGTLEQYF. In DNA form, the CDR3 reads TGCAGTGCTAGAGAGGCTAGCGGGACCCTCGAGCAGTACTTC.

About this clonotype itself: This may come from a read error, since a much larger clone is one base off. The CDR3, as DNA: TGCAGTGCTGAAGAACGTGGGACCCAGCACTTC. Its protein product is CSAEERGTQHF. This chain uses TRBV20-1 with TRBJ2-5; D may match TRBD1 or TRBD2 (5 bases each). Germline V gene lookup returns CDR1 DFQATT and CDR2 SNEGSKA (reference sequence). CDR3 size: 11 residues.

In its sample, this clonotype was seen many times. This rearrangement joins TRBV5-6 to TRBJ2-5; D is unresolved. Per the germline V gene, CDR1 is SGHDT and CDR2 is YYEEEE. V was trimmed by 1 base and J by 10 bases, leaving 17 bases between them. The CDR3 runs to 14 residues. The CDR3 spells CASSLPDWPSNQYF. CDR3 nucleotides: TGTGCCAGCAGCTTGCCAGACTGGCCATCGAACCAGTACTTC.

At least ten counts were recorded for this clonotype. This sequence joins TRBV7-2 and TRBJ1-2; D not resolved. The CDR3 has 13 residues. CDR1 SGHTA and CDR2 FQGNSA come from the germline V gene. Trimming took 4 bases from V and 0 from J, leaving 6 bases between them. The CDR3 nucleotides are TGTGCCAGCAGCTCCGGTCCTAACTATGGCTACACCTTC. This sequence encodes CASSSGPNYGYTF.

This clonotype was seen many times. V and J are TRBV27 and TRBJ1-6; D gene ambiguous. There are 14 residues in the CDR3. Per the germline V gene, CDR1 is MNHEY and CDR2 is SMNVEV (reference sequence). The ends were cut back, 6 bases at V and 5 bases at J, with 11 bases in the middle. The CDR3 reads CASRGLGDNSPLHF. In nucleotides, the CDR3 is TGTGCCAGCAGAGGACTCGGGGATAATTCACCCCTCCACTTT.

Notes on this clonotype: A much bigger clone sits one base away, suggesting this may be a read error. V gene TRBV20-1 combines with J gene TRBJ2-3, with a possible D match to TRBD2 (5 bases). The germline V gene has CDR1 DFQATT and CDR2 SNEGSKA (reference sequence). V gave up 7 bases and J gave up 11 bases, with 16 bases separating them. CDR3 length: 11 residues. In DNA form, the CDR3 reads TGCAGTGTGGAACTAGGTTTGGAGCAGTATTTT. As protein: CSVELGLEQYF.

This clonotype was observed a handful of times. The rearrangement uses TRBV14 and TRBJ2-7, with unresolved D. The CDR3 has 14 residues. Germline CDR1 reads SGHDN; CDR2 reads FVKESK. Deletions cut 3 bases from V and 7 bases from J, with 16 bases between. The CDR3 coding sequence is TGTGCCAGCAGCCATTTCAGGCGTGACAAAGAGCAGTACTTC. Its protein product is CASSHFRRDKEQYF.

This clonotype has a count of ten or more. The chain carries TRBV27 and TRBJ2-5; D not certain. Germline lookup yields CDR1 MNHEY and CDR2 SMNVEV (reference sequence). Between the trimmed V and J ends, which lost 7 bases and 4 bases, there was a span of 16 bases. The CDR3 totals 14 residues. Written as DNA, the CDR3 is TGTGCCAGCAAGGCATCCGCGGCTCCAGAGACCCAGTACTTC. Encoded protein: CASKASAAPETQYF.

Notes on this clonotype: One end of the junction does not line up with germline, which may come from a read error. The V and J genes are TRBV9 and TRBJ2-3; D perhaps matches TRBD1 (6 bases). CDR3 size: 14 residues. Per germline, CDR1 SGDLS and CDR2 YYNGEE. The CDR3 region has the DNA TGTGCCAGCAGCTCCACAGGGTCCACAGATGCGCAGTATTTT. Its translation: CASSSTGSTDAQYF.

This clonotype has a handful of counts. The chain carries TRBV19 and TRBJ1-4; D gene uncertain. V dropped 6 bases and J dropped 7 bases, with 12 bases sitting between them. The CDR3 has 13 residues. The germline V gene encodes CDR1 LNHDA and CDR2 SQIVND (reference sequence). The CDR3 coding sequence is TGTGCCAGTAGAGTCCCGAGCGGTGAAAAACTGTTTTTT. This encodes CASRVPSGEKLFF.

This clonotype was recorded many times. The rearrangement joins TRBV29-1 to TRBJ1-2, with a possible D match to TRBD1 (5 bases). Germline loops: CDR1 SQVTM, CDR2 ANQGSEA. V was pared by 4 bases and J by 7 bases, with 16 bases between. CDR3 length: 13 amino acids. The chain's CDR3 is CSVVYWRDSGYTF. CDR3 in DNA: TGCAGCGTTGTGTATTGGCGGGACTCTGGCTACACCTTC.

The J gene is TRBJ2-2, the V gene TRBV7-6, with 10 bases lining up with TRBD2. The CDR3 length is 15 residues. Germline trimming cut 1 base from V and 6 bases from J; bases unmatched to any gene: 2. Germline-derived CDR1 and CDR2 are SGHVS and FNYEAQ. The CDR3 nucleotides read TGTGCCAGCAGCTTAGAAGCGGGAGGGCCCGGGGAGCTGTTTTTT. This translates into CASSLEAGGPGELFF.